The 23 T cell receptor beta chains listed next were all sequenced from one sample in a study of shared clonotypes between healthy human individuals. This table comes from immunoSEQ multiplex PCR, and its TCRdb copy is limited to in-frame clones, with some not included. Of approximately 2,000,000 clones detected, around 93% appear once; the ten largest clones hold approximately 1.7%. Naive CD8 cells were CD45RO-negative, positively selected for CCR7, excluding terminally differentiated effector memory CD45RA+ cells. Sequenced material: naive CD8+ T cells from PBMCs. The source is a man aged 18 to 30 in good health. Some clones in this sample may be carry-over from other donors' samples.

Turning to this clone: Other DNA sequences in this sample translate to the same CDR3. V and J are TRBV28 and TRBJ2-7; D gene uncertain. Germline CDR1 and CDR2: MDHEN and SYDVKM. This CDR3 spans 12 amino acids. The germline V and J ends were trimmed by 6 bases and 7 bases, with 13 bases remaining between them. The CDR3 reads CASSLVVGEQYF. CDR3 nucleotides: TGTGCCAGCAGCTTGGTAGTGGGTGAGCAGTACTTC.

The chain links TRBV11-2 to TRBJ2-1; D ambiguous. CDR1 SGHAT and CDR2 FQNNGV come from the germline V gene. This CDR3 has 17 residues. V lost 0 bases, J lost 6 bases, and 18 bases lay in between. CDR3 protein: CASSLDPPDSEANEQFF. DNA of the CDR3: TGTGCCAGCAGCTTAGATCCCCCCGACTCCGAGGCCAATGAGCAGTTCTTC.

Concerning this clone itself: Within the sample, other DNA sequences also encode this same CDR3. This chain joins TRBV9 and TRBJ2-7, with 10 bases matching TRBD1. Germline V lookup: CDR1 SGDLS, CDR2 YYNGEE. This CDR3 contains 13 residues. The V and J ends lost 0 bases and 6 bases, in that order; junction bases with no gene match: 0. The CDR3 DNA is TGTGCCAGCAGCGTAGGGGACAGGGGCGAGCAGTACTTC. Amino acids: CASSVGDRGEQYF.

This clone came up a few times. The junction differs from germline at one of its ends, possibly a read error. The chain recombines TRBV30 with TRBJ1-5; no clear D gene. The CDR3 covers 17 residues. CDR1 and CDR2 from the germline V gene are GTSNPN and SVGIG (reference sequence). The CDR3, as DNA: TGTGCCTGGAGTGTGACTGGAGTCTCCTATAGCGATCAGCCCCAGCATTTT. This translates into CAWSVTGVSYSDQPQHF. The full variable domain, rest sourced from reference TRBV30 and TRBJ1-5, is SQTIHQWPATLVQPVGSPLSLECTVEGTSNPNLYWYRQAAGRGLQLLFYSVGIGQISSEVPQNLSASRPQDRQFILSSKKLLLSDSGFYLCAWSVTGVSYSDQPQHFGDGTRLSIL.

This clone was detected once. The genes are TRBV14 and TRBJ2-7; 16 bases are shared with TRBD2. Per germline, CDR1 SGHDN and CDR2 FVKESK. V lost 0 bases to trimming and J lost 5 bases; unmatched junction nucleotides: 10. The CDR3 loop spans 19 amino acids. CDR3: CASSQDVAGLAGGRNEQYF. The CDR3 DNA follows: TGTGCCAGCAGCCAAGATGTAGCGGGACTAGCGGGAGGGCGCAACGAGCAGTACTTC.

This clone came up once. At the DNA level, this CDR3 is encoded by other sequences in the same sample as well. This chain joins TRBV6-5 and TRBJ2-3; TRBD2 agrees at 10 bases. Trimming took 6 bases from V and 1 from J; bases not matched to a gene: 4. The CDR3 runs 15 residues. Germline V CDR1 and CDR2: MNHEY, SVGAGI. CDR3 DNA sequence: TGTGCCAGCAGCTCCGGGACTAGCGGCACAGATACGCAGTATTTT. Its translation: CASSSGTSGTDTQYF.

The chain links TRBV27 to TRBJ2-1, with D possibly TRBD2 on 6 matching bases. The CDR3 consists of 18 residues. Germline V lookup: CDR1 MNHEY, CDR2 SMNVEV (reference sequence). The V gene lost 3 bases and the J gene lost 2 bases, with 20 bases spanning the gap. CDR3 nucleotide sequence: TGTGCCAGCAGTTTGTATCCCCCGGAGGGGTTGACCTACAATGAGCAGTTCTTC. Its translation is CASSLYPPEGLTYNEQFF.

The chain uses TRBV5-1 and TRBJ2-7; D remains ambiguous. Germline V gene data show CDR1 as SGHRS and CDR2 as YFSETQ. V was pared by 5 bases and J by 2 bases, with 11 bases between. The CDR3 contains 13 residues. The CDR3 protein is CASRLSITYEQYF. The CDR3, as DNA: TGCGCCAGCAGGTTAAGTATAACCTACGAGCAGTACTTC.

This sequence joins TRBV5-6 and TRBJ2-1; D is uncertain. With 2 bases removed from V and 0 bases from J, the gap between germline ends came to 9 bases. Germline CDR1 and CDR2: SGHDT and YYEEEE. CDR3 length: 15 residues. The chain's CDR3 is CASSFLPSSYNEQFF. In DNA form, the CDR3 reads TGTGCCAGCAGCTTTCTCCCCAGCTCCTACAATGAGCAGTTCTTC.

The chain recombines TRBV9 with TRBJ2-1, with D uncertain. Germline CDR1 and CDR2: SGDLS and YYNGEE. With 4 bases removed from V and 7 bases from J, the gap between germline ends came to 18 bases. The CDR3 sequence is 15 residues long. CDR3 amino acids: CASSPDVQTLNEQFF. CDR3 bases: TGTGCCAGCAGCCCTGATGTCCAGACGCTAAATGAGCAGTTCTTC.

The V and J genes are TRBV7-9 and TRBJ2-1; D possibly corresponds to TRBD1 (5 bases). Trimming removed 6 bases from V and 8 bases from J, with 11 bases in between. This CDR3 has 12 amino acids. Germline V gene data show CDR1 as SEHNR and CDR2 as FQNEAQ (reference sequence). The CDR3 loop is CASSHLQDEQFF. The CDR3 DNA reads TGTGCCAGCAGTCACCTACAGGATGAGCAGTTCTTC.

The chain employs TRBV5-1 and TRBJ2-2; perhaps TRBD1 as D (5 bases). V lost 4 bases and J 9 bases, leaving 28 bases between the germline ends. The germline V gene encodes CDR1 SGHRS and CDR2 YFSETQ. This CDR3 has 18 residues. CDR3 residues: CASSPGGQGHLNNRELFF. CDR3 DNA: TGCGCCAGCAGCCCTGGCGGCCAGGGCCACCTAAATAATCGGGAGCTGTTTTTT. The full variable domain, with the rest looked up from reference TRBV5-1 and TRBJ2-2, is KAGVTQTPRYLIKTRGQQVTLSCSPISGHRSVSWYQQTPGQGLQFLFEYFSETQRNKGNFPGRFSGRQFSNSRSEMNVSTLELGDSALYLCASSPGGQGHLNNRELFFGEGSRLTVL.

The chain couples TRBV7-9 to TRBJ1-1, with D unclear. The germline V and J ends were trimmed by 5 bases and 4 bases, with 8 bases remaining between them. Germline CDR1 and CDR2: SEHNR and FQNEAQ (reference sequence). This CDR3 region has 12 residues. CDR3 nucleotides: TGTGCCAGCAGCGAAGGTGGCACTGAAGCTTTCTTT. Translated, it gives CASSEGGTEAFF.

V is TRBV11-3 and J is TRBJ2-7, with D maybe TRBD2 (6 bases). Germline assignment: CDR1 SGHNT and CDR2 YENEEA. This CDR3 is 15 amino acids long. V lost 5 bases and J lost 0, with 14 bases in between. The CDR3 DNA reads TGTGCCAGCAGCGTGGCCGCGGGACCCTCCTACGAGCAGTACTTC. The encoded protein is CASSVAAGPSYEQYF. Combining the CDR3 with reference TRBV11-3 and TRBJ2-7 gives the whole variable domain EAGVVQSPRYKIIEKKQPVAFWCNPISGHNTLYWYLQNLGQGPELLIRYENEEAVDDSQLPKDRFSAERLKGVDSTLKIQPAELGDSAVYLCASSVAAGPSYEQYFGPGTRLTVT.

About this clone itself: Other DNA sequences in this specimen translate into the identical CDR3. The V gene is TRBV11-2, the J gene TRBJ1-5; D possibly corresponds to TRBD1 (5 bases). Germline-derived CDR1 and CDR2 are SGHAT and FQNNGV. CDR3 length: 14 residues. Trimming took 3 bases from V and 3 from J, leaving 9 bases between them. DNA for the CDR3: TGTGCCAGCAGCTTTCAGGGCTACAATCAGCCCCAGCATTTT. As protein: CASSFQGYNQPQHF.

CDR3 amino acids: CASSEAGTLSEKLFF. In nucleotides, the CDR3 is TGTGCCAGCAGTGAAGCCGGGACTTTAAGTGAAAAACTGTTTTTT. The rearrangement links TRBV6-1 to TRBJ1-4; a possible D gene is TRBD1 (5 bases). The CDR3 sequence is 15 residues long. V was trimmed by 0 bases and J by 7 bases, leaving 12 bases between them. Germline assignment: CDR1 MNHNS and CDR2 SASEGT.

The chain couples TRBV5-1 to TRBJ1-5; the D gene is possibly TRBD1 (5 bases). The CDR3 is made up of 14 amino acids. Germline V CDR1 and CDR2: SGHRS, YFSETQ. Between the trimmed V and J ends, which lost 0 bases and 4 bases, there was a span of 8 bases. CDR3 nucleotides: TGCGCCAGCAGCTTGGCAGGGAAAAATCAGCCCCAGCATTTT. It encodes CASSLAGKNQPQHF.

The chain couples TRBV7-9 to TRBJ1-2, with a weak D call TRBD1 (6 bases). In germline, CDR1 is SEHNR, CDR2 FQNEAQ (reference sequence). This CDR3 comprises 15 residues. Trimming took 5 bases from V and 2 from J, leaving 15 bases between them. In DNA, the CDR3 is TGTGCCAGCAGCGGACGGGACACCGAAAACTATGGCTACACCTTC. It yields the protein CASSGRDTENYGYTF.

This rearrangement joins TRBV27 to TRBJ2-7; no clear D. V lost 6 bases and J 5 bases, leaving 8 bases between the germline ends. The CDR3 covers 11 residues. The V gene's germline CDR1 is MNHEY and CDR2 SMNVEV (reference sequence). The CDR3 region has the DNA TGTGCCAGCAGATACGGTAACGAGCAGTACTTC. This codes for CASRYGNEQYF.

This rearrangement joins TRBV28 to TRBJ1-2, with no clear D. Germline values: CDR1 MDHEN, CDR2 SYDVKM. The V and J ends lost 5 bases and 8 bases respectively, with 6 bases between them. This CDR3 has 10 residues. CDR3 region: CASSGRGYTF. CDR3 in DNA: TGTGCCAGCAGTGGACGGGGCTACACCTTC.

The rearrangement links TRBV9 to TRBJ2-7, with D possibly TRBD2 on 6 matching bases. Trimming removed 4 bases from V and 6 bases from J, with 17 bases in between. This CDR3 is built from 14 residues. Germline loops: CDR1 SGDLS, CDR2 YYNGEE. The CDR3 DNA reads TGTGCCAGCAGCCCTAGGGCAGGGACTTCCGAGCAGTACTTC. It is translated as CASSPRAGTSEQYF.

The rearrangement joins TRBV7-3 to TRBJ2-5; either TRBD1 or TRBD2 may supply D (5 bases each). Deletions cut 2 bases from V and 5 bases from J, with 15 bases between. The germline V gene encodes CDR1 SGHTA and CDR2 FQGTGA. This CDR3 spans 15 amino acids. This CDR3 is CASSLVRGWLETQYF. The CDR3 DNA reads TGTGCCAGCAGCTTAGTTCGGGGCTGGTTGGAGACCCAGTACTTC.

This chain joins TRBV5-6 and TRBJ1-1; D call uncertain. The V gene's germline CDR1 is SGHDT and CDR2 YYEEEE. The CDR3 runs 12 residues. The V end was cut by 2 bases, the J end by 6 bases, with 8 bases between. CDR3 region: CASSLRLAEAFF. The CDR3 nucleotides read TGTGCCAGCAGCTTACGCTTGGCTGAAGCTTTCTTT.